This TCR beta chain originates from a study of CD8+ T cells in alopecia areata. CDR1 is LNHNV, CDR2 YYDKDF, per germline (reference sequence). This CDR3 has 13 residues. V gave up 4 bases and J gave up 2 bases, with 8 bases separating them. Isolated RNA was reverse transcribed into cDNA used as the sequencing template. The protocol was immunoSEQ multiplex PCR, while the TCRdb copy is restricted to in-frame clones and leaves out a portion. This sample has 160,000 or so clones, with roughly two thirds found just once. The treatment here: oral pan-JAK inhibitor, 5-10 mg twice daily. The sequence was obtained from a human donor with alopecia areata. J is TRBJ1-1 and V is TRBV15; D ambiguous. Here the sequenced sample was CD4+ T cells sorted from blood, taken at week 4, from a patient treated with tofacitinib. CDR3 DNA: TGTGCCACCAGCACGGAACCTAACACTGAAGCTTTCTTT. Translated: CATSTEPNTEAFF.